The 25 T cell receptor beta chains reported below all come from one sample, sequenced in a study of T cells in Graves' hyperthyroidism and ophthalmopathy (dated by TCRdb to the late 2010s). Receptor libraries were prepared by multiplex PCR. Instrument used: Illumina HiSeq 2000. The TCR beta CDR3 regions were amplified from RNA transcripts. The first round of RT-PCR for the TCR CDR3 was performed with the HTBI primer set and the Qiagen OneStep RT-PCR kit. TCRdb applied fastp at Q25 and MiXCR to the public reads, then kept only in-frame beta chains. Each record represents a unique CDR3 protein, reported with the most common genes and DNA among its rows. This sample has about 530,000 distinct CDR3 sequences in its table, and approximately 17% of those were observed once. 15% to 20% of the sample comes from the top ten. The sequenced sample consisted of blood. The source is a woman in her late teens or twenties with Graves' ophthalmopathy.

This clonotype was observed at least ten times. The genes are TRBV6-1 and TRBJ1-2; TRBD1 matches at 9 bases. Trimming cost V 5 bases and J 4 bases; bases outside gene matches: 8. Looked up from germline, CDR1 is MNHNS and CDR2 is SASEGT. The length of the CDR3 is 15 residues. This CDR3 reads CASSLQGAYVYGYTF. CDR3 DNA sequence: TGTGCCAGCAGTTTACAGGGGGCTTACGTCTATGGCTACACCTTC.

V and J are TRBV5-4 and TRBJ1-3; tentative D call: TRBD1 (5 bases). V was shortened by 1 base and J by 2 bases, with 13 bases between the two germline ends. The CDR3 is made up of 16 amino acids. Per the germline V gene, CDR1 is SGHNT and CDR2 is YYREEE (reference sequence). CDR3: CASSLFGRDPGNTIYF. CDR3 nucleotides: TGTGCCAGCAGCTTGTTCGGCAGGGACCCTGGAAACACCATATATTTT.

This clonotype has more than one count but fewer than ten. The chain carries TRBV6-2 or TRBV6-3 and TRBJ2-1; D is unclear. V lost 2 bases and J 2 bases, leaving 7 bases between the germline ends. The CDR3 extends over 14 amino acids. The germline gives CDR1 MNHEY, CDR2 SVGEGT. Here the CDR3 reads CASSYTTTYNEQFF. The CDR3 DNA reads TGTGCCAGCAGTTACACTACAACCTACAATGAGCAGTTCTTC.

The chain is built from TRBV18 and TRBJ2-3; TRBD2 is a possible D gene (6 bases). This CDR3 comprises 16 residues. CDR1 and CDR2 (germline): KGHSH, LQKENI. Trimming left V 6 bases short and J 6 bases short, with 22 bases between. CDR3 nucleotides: TGTGCCAGCTCCCCGGAGGGGTCTTCCTATTTCGATACGCAGTATTTT. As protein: CASSPEGSSYFDTQYF.

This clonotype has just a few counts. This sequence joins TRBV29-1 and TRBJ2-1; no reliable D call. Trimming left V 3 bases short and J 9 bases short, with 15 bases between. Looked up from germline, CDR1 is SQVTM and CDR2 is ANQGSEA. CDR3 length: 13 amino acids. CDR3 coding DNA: TGCAGCGTTGAGGTCTCTGTGACAAGTGAGCAGTTCTTC. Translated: CSVEVSVTSEQFF.

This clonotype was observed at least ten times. CDR3 sequence reads: CASSPPSGSGTGELFF. The CDR3 DNA follows: TGTGCCAGCAGTCCGCCTAGCGGGAGCGGCACCGGGGAGCTGTTTTTT. The chain uses TRBV13 and TRBJ2-2; 10 bases are a match to TRBD2. The CDR3 spans 16 residues. The junction had 8 bases not matched to a gene; V was cut back by 6 bases and J by 4 bases. Germline V gene lookup returns CDR1 PRHDT and CDR2 FYEKMQ (reference sequence).

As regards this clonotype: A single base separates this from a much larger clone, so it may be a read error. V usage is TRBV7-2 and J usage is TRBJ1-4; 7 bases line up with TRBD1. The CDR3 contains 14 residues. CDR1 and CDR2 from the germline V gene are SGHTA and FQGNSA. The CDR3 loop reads CAGSPTGRSEKLFF. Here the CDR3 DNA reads TGTGCCGGCAGCCCGACAGGGAGGAGTGAAAAACTGTTTTTT.

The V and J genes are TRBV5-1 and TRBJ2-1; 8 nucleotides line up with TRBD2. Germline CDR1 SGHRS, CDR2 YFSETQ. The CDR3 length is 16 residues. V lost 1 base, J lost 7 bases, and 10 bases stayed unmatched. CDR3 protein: CASSLFSSGIRNEQFF. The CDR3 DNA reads TGCGCCAGCAGCTTGTTCAGTAGCGGGATAAGGAATGAGCAGTTCTTC.

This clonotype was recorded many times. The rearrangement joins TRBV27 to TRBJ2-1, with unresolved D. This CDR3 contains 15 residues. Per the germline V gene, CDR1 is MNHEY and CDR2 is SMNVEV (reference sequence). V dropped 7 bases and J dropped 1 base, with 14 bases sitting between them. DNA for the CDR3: TGTGCCAGCACCTTGTCGTCCCTTTCCTACAATGAGCAGTTCTTC. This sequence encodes CASTLSSLSYNEQFF.

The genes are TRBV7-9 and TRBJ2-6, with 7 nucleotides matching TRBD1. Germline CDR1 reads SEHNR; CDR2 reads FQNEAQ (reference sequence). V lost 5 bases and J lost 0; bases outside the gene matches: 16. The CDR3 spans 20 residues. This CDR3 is CASSPAGQVGYVSGANVLTF. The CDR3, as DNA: TGTGCCAGCAGCCCAGCAGGACAGGTTGGGTATGTCTCTGGGGCCAACGTCCTGACTTTC.

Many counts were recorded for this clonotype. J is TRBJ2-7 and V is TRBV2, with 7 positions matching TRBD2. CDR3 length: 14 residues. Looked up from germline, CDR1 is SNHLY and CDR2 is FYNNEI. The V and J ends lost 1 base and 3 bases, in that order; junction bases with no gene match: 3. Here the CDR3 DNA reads TGTGCCAGCAGTGAAGTGGGGGGGGGCTACGAGCAGTACTTC. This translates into CASSEVGGGYEQYF.

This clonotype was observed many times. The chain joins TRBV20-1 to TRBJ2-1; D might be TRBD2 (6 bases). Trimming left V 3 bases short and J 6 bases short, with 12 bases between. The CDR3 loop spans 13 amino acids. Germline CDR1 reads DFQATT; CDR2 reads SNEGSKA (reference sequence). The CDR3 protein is CSARGASVNEQFF. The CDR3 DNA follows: TGCAGTGCTAGGGGCGCTAGCGTCAATGAGCAGTTCTTC.

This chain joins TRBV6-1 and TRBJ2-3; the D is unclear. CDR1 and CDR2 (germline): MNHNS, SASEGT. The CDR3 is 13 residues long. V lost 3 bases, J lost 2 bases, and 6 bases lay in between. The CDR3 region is CASSDPLTDTQYF. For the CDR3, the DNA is TGTGCCAGCAGTGACCCACTCACAGATACGCAGTATTTT.

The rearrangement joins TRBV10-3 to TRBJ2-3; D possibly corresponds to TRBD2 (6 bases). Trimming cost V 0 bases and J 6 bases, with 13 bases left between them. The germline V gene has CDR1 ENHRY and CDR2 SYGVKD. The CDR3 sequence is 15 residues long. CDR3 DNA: TGTGCCATCAGTGAGTCCCCCTCGGGAGCGGATACGCAGTATTTT. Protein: CAISESPSGADTQYF.

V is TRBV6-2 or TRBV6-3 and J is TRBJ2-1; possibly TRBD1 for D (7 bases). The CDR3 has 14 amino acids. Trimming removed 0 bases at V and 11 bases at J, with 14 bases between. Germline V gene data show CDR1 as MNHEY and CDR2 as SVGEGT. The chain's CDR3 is CASSYSNQGGKQFF. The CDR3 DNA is TGTGCCAGCAGTTACTCGAATCAGGGGGGAAAGCAGTTCTTC.

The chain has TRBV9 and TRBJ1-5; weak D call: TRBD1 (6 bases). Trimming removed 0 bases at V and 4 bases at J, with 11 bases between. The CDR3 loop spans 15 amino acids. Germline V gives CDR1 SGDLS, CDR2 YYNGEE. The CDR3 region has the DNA TGTGCCAGCAGCGTAGTCCATAGGGGGAATCAGCCCCAGCATTTT. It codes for CASSVVHRGNQPQHF.

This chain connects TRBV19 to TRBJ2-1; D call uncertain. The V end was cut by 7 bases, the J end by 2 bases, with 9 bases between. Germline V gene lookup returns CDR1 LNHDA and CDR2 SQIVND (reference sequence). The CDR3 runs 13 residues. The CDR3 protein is CASTQKAYNEQFF. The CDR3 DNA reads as TGTGCCAGTACCCAGAAAGCCTACAATGAGCAGTTCTTC.

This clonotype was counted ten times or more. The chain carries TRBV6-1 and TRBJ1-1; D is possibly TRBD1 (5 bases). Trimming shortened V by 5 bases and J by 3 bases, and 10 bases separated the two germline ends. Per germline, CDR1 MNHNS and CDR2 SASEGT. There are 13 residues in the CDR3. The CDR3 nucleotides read TGTGCCAGCAGTCCAGGGCCCGACACTGAAGCTTTCTTT. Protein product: CASSPGPDTEAFF.

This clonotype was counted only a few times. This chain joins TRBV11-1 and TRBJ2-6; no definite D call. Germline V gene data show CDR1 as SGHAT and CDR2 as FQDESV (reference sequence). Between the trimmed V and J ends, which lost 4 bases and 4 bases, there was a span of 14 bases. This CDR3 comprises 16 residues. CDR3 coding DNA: TGTGCCAGCAGCTCCGCCGACGGCGCAGGGGCCAACGTCCTGACTTTC. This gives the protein CASSSADGAGANVLTF.

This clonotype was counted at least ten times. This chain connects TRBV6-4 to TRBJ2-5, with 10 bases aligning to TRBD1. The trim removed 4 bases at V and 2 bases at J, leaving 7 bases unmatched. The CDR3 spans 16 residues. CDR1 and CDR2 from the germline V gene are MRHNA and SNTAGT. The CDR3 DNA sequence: TGTGCCAGCAGTGCCCTGCCGGGACAGGGGCAAGAGACCCAGTACTTC. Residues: CASSALPGQGQETQYF.

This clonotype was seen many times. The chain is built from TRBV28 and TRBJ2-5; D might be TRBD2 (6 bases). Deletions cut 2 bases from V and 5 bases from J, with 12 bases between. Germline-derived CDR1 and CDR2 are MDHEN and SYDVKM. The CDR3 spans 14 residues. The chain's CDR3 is CASSLVGSLETQYF. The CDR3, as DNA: TGTGCCAGCAGTTTAGTCGGGAGTCTGGAGACCCAGTACTTC.

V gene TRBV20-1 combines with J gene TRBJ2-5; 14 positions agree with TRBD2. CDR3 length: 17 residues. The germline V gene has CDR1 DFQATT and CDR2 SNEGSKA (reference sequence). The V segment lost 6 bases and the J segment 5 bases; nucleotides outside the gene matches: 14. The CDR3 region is CSARGLAGGSRMETQYF. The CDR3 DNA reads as TGCAGTGCACGAGGACTAGCGGGAGGATCGAGAATGGAGACCCAGTACTTC.

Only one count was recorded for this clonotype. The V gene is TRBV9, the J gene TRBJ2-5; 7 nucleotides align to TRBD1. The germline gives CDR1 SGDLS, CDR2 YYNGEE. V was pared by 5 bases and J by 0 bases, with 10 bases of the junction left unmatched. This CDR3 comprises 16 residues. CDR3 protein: CASSGRQGLYQETQYF. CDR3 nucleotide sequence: TGTGCCAGCAGTGGGCGACAGGGCTTGTACCAAGAGACCCAGTACTTC.

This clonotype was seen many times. The CDR3 nucleotides read TGTGCCAGCAGTTCCCTGGGGGGGGGGCTTTCCTACAATGAGCAGTTCTTC. Protein sequence: CASSSLGGGLSYNEQFF. The V and J genes are TRBV27 and TRBJ2-1; tentatively, D is TRBD2 (7 bases). This CDR3 contains 17 residues. V was trimmed by 4 bases and J by 1 base, leaving 17 bases between them. Germline CDR1 MNHEY, CDR2 SMNVEV (reference sequence).

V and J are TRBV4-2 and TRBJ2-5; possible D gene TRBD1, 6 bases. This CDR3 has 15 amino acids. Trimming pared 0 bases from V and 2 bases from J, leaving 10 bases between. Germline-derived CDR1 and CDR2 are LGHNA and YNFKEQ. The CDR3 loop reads CASSQDEGGQETQYF. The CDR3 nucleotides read TGTGCCAGCAGCCAAGATGAAGGGGGTCAAGAGACCCAGTACTTC.